This T cell receptor beta chain was captured in a study of immune evolution from preneoplasia to lung adenocarcinoma. General study findings and limits: Normal lung had highest clonality; later lesions appeared denser, more diverse. From normal lung to invasive adenocarcinoma, top clone frequencies appeared to decrease.

Resections took place in Japan or China from 2014 to 2017. Each case's diagnosis was confirmed by two pathologists on H&E. Some clones are missing from TCRdb's copy, which holds only in-frame ones; the method was immunoSEQ multiplex PCR. There are about 3,600 clones in the sample; around 77% occur only once, and more than 13% lies in the top ten. Trimming cost V 2 bases and J 7 bases; bases outside gene matches: 6. CDR3 length equals 15 residues. Germline CDR1 and CDR2: MDHEN and SYDVKM. Remarks on this clone: Its antigen remains unidentified.

The sequence came from a person between 60 and 79 years old with lung adenocarcinoma. V usage is TRBV28 and J usage is TRBJ1-5, with TRBD1 identical over 9 bases. The sequenced sample consisted of FFPE adjacent normal lung tissue. The CDR3 region is CASSLPGTGSQPQHF. The CDR3 DNA reads as TGTGCCAGCAGTTTACCCGGGACAGGGTCCCAGCCCCAGCATTTT.